Here is one T cell receptor (beta chain) with its context. The table came from immunoSEQ multiplex PCR; TCRdb's copy has only in-frame clones and leaves some out. Of approximately 22,000 clones in the sample, around 89% were seen once. These data originate in a study of T cell changes during pregnancy in multiple sclerosis. The origin of this receptor is a female donor in good health, enrolled as a control in a pregnancy study. Here the sequenced sample was CD4+ T cells from peripheral blood mononuclear cells, taken in the first trimester of pregnancy.

CDR3 sequence reads: CASSPPSGSGNIQYF. CDR3 nucleotides: TGCGCCAGCAGCCCACCTAGCGGGAGTGGGAACATTCAGTACTTC. The chain combines TRBV4-1 with TRBJ2-4; 10 bases line up with TRBD2. With V trimmed by 4 bases and J by 7 bases, 7 bases remained unmatched. Germline CDR1 reads MGHRA; CDR2 reads YSYEKL. The CDR3 has 15 amino acids.